This passage covers 2 T cell receptor beta chains from one sample sequenced in a study of immune characterization of retroperitoneal liposarcoma. MiXCR, applied by TCRdb to the PCR reads, yields one record per CDR3 protein. The sample includes around 20,000 distinct CDR3 sequences, more than 35% of them seen just once. Source material: blood. Every receptor here comes from a male donor with retroperitoneal liposarcoma.

This clonotype was recorded a few times. One junction end does not reproduce the germline sequence, and a read error may be involved. The rearrangement links TRBV6-8 to TRBJ2-5; 7 nucleotides match TRBD1. The assigned J gene may be wrong: the sequence end matches TRBJ2-4 better. The CDR3 length is 14 residues. The germline gives CDR1 MNHGY, CDR2 SAAAGT. The CDR3 here is CAGSFRDRKNIQYF. CDR3 sequence (DNA): TGTGCCGGCAGTTTCCGGGACAGAAAAAACATTCAGTACTTC.

This clonotype occurred many times. The gene calls are TRBV6-1 and TRBJ1-6; possibly TRBD1 for D (5 bases). The CDR3 is 12 amino acids. The germline gives CDR1 MNHNS, CDR2 SASEGT. Trimming removed 6 bases from V and 10 bases from J, with 10 bases in between. The CDR3 region has the DNA TGTGCCAGCAGCAAAACAGGATCACCCCTCCACTTT. This codes for CASSKTGSPLHF.